A single sample gave rise to the 12 T cell receptor beta chains below, sequenced in a study of blood T cell repertoires in COVID-19. TCRdb keeps only in-frame clones here, not all; method: immunoSEQ multiplex PCR. The repertoire has 140,000 to 150,000 clones, roughly 80% of them found once; the top ten carry approximately 8%. The sample consisted of peripheral blood. Every receptor here comes from a man aged 45 to 65 with active or convalescent COVID-19.

This clone was observed once. V usage is TRBV21-1 and J usage is TRBJ2-1; the D call in the table, TRBD2, was not verified against the DNA. TRBV21-1 is given as a pseudogene. This CDR3 region has 19 residues. The CDR3 DNA follows: TGTGCCAGCAGCCCCCTTAGACTAGCGACATCCCCTTGGGGGAATGAGCAGTTCTTC. Protein: CASSPLRLATSPWGNEQFF.

This clone was counted ten times or more. The chain is built from TRBV4-1 and TRBJ1-2; D remains unclear. This CDR3 is 14 amino acids long. The germline V gene encodes CDR1 MGHRA and CDR2 YSYEKL. Between the trimmed V and J ends, which lost 1 base and 1 base, there was a span of 7 bases. In DNA form, the CDR3 reads TGCGCCAGCAGCCAAGCCCCTATTAACTATGGCTACACCTTC. Amino acids: CASSQAPINYGYTF.

The chain links TRBV2 to TRBJ1-2; D not resolved. The CDR3 totals 13 residues. Germline lookup yields CDR1 SNHLY and CDR2 FYNNEI. Trimming cost V 7 bases and J 8 bases, with 17 bases left between them. CDR3 bases: TGTGCCAGCACCGGAATTACAGTAGAAGGCTACACCTTC. Translating it yields CASTGITVEGYTF. Full variable domain (rest looked up from reference TRBV2 and TRBJ1-2): EPEVTQTPSHQVTQMGQEVILRCVPISNHLYFYWYRQILGQKVEFLVSFYNNEISEKSEIFDDQFSVERPDGSNFTLKIRSTKLEDSAMYFCASTGITVEGYTFGSGTRLTVV.

The chain joins TRBV9 to TRBJ2-7; D possibly corresponds to TRBD2 (5 bases). Looked up from germline, CDR1 is SGDLS and CDR2 is YYNGEE. The CDR3 spans 14 residues. Trimming removed 0 bases at V and 2 bases at J, with 9 bases between. The CDR3 sequence: CASSVASSTYEQYF. CDR3 bases: TGTGCCAGCAGCGTAGCTAGCAGTACCTACGAGCAGTACTTC.

The chain is built from TRBV7-2 and TRBJ2-5; D is ambiguous. V gave up 2 bases and J gave up 5 bases, with 12 bases separating them. The CDR3 contains 14 residues. The germline gives CDR1 SGHTA, CDR2 FQGNSA. This chain's CDR3 is CASSLYSLRETQYF. CDR3 nucleotide sequence: TGTGCCAGCAGCTTATACAGTCTCCGGGAGACCCAGTACTTC. Full variable domain (outside the CDR3, taken from reference TRBV7-2 and TRBJ2-5): GAGVSQSPSNKVTEKGKDVELRCDPISGHTALYWYRQSLGQGLEFLIYFQGNSAPDKSGLPSDRFSAERTGGSVSTLTIQRTQQEDSAVYLCASSLYSLRETQYFGPGTRLLVL.

The chain carries TRBV5-1 and TRBJ1-4, with 8 bases matching TRBD1. After removal of 0 bases from V and 2 bases from J, the junction contained 3 bases not matched to a gene. The CDR3 contains 16 residues. Germline V gives CDR1 SGHRS, CDR2 YFSETQ. The CDR3 DNA reads as TGCGCCAGCAGCTTGGGGGCAGGGGGCACTAATGAAAAACTGTTTTTT. The encoded protein is CASSLGAGGTNEKLFF. Full variable domain (remainder filled in from reference TRBV5-1 and TRBJ1-4): KAGVTQTPRYLIKTRGQQVTLSCSPISGHRSVSWYQQTPGQGLQFLFEYFSETQRNKGNFPGRFSGRQFSNSRSEMNVSTLELGDSALYLCASSLGAGGTNEKLFFGSGTQLSVL.

This chain links TRBV7-2 with TRBJ2-1; D is possibly TRBD1 (5 bases). The CDR3 has 15 residues. Trimming took off 2 bases at V and 5 bases at J, with 13 bases between the two ends. Germline V gene sequence: CDR1 SGHTA, CDR2 FQGNSA. The DNA of the CDR3 is TGTGCCAGCAGCTTATCCCAGGGTAGCCACAATGAGCAGTTCTTC. Its protein product is CASSLSQGSHNEQFF.

The chain links TRBV30 to TRBJ1-4; D is possibly TRBD1 (6 bases). Germline lookup yields CDR1 GTSNPN and CDR2 SVGIG (reference sequence). Trimming pared 3 bases from V and 4 bases from J, leaving 9 bases between. This CDR3 is 13 amino acids long. The CDR3 loop is CAWRGDNNEKLFF. Written as DNA, the CDR3 is TGTGCCTGGAGGGGGGACAATAATGAAAAACTGTTTTTT.

The chain is built from TRBV6-5 and TRBJ2-1; 7 bases align to TRBD2. J lost 9 bases, V lost 2 bases, and 7 bases had no gene match. Germline V CDR1 and CDR2: MNHEY, SVGAGI. The CDR3 totals 14 residues. Here the CDR3 DNA reads TGTGCCAGCAGTTACGTGGGAGGGATGGGTGAGCAGTTCTTC. It encodes CASSYVGGMGEQFF.

The chain links TRBV5-5 to TRBJ1-1, with 10 bases fitting TRBD1. V lost 4 bases to trimming and J lost 3 bases; unmatched junction nucleotides: 3. The CDR3 has 14 amino acids. Germline V gene data show CDR1 as SGHKS and CDR2 as YYEKEE (reference sequence). DNA for the CDR3: TGTGCCAGCAGCATGGGACAGGGGTACACTGAAGCTTTCTTT. Residues: CASSMGQGYTEAFF. The full variable domain, completed using reference TRBV5-5 and TRBJ1-1, is DAGVTQSPTHLIKTRGQQVTLRCSPISGHKSVSWYQQVLGQGPQFIFQYYEKEERGRGNFPDRFSARQFPNYSSELNVNALLLGDSALYLCASSMGQGYTEAFFGQGTRLTVV.

This chain joins TRBV24-1 and TRBJ1-6, with D possibly being TRBD1 (5 bases). This CDR3 comprises 12 residues. From germline, CDR1 is KGHDR and CDR2 SFDVKD. V was shortened by 6 bases and J by 8 bases, with 7 bases between the two germline ends. The CDR3 region has the DNA TGTGCCACCAGTACAGGCGATTCACCCCTCCACTTT. It codes for CATSTGDSPLHF.

The V gene is TRBV13, the J gene TRBJ2-7; TRBD1 agrees at 8 bases. The CDR3 has 14 amino acids. The V and J ends lost 5 bases and 5 bases, in that order; junction bases with no gene match: 8. Germline V gene lookup returns CDR1 PRHDT and CDR2 FYEKMQ (reference sequence). The CDR3 bases are TGTGCCAGCAGCCCCCAGACAGGGGAAAACGAGCAGTACTTC. Translation gives CASSPQTGENEQYF.